This T cell receptor beta chain was recorded in a study of blood T cell repertoires in COVID-19. Study in general: PBMCs, B-cell-depleted T cells, or T cells were the source of the cDNA or gDNA that made up the material.

The length of the CDR3 is 12 residues. Trimming cost V 5 bases and J 7 bases, with 12 bases left between them. Here immunoSEQ multiplex PCR was the method, and the copy in TCRdb shows in-frame clones only, minus some. The sample includes about 260,000 clones, about four fifths seen only once; the top ten take 1.5%. The sample comprised peripheral blood. This chain links TRBV12-3 or TRBV12-4 with TRBJ2-7; a possible D gene is TRBD2 (6 bases). The TCR comes from a woman aged 40 to 55 who had recovered from COVID-19. CDR3 loop: CASSPGLGEQYF. CDR3 nucleotide sequence: TGTGCCAGCAGTCCGGGACTCGGGGAGCAGTACTTC.